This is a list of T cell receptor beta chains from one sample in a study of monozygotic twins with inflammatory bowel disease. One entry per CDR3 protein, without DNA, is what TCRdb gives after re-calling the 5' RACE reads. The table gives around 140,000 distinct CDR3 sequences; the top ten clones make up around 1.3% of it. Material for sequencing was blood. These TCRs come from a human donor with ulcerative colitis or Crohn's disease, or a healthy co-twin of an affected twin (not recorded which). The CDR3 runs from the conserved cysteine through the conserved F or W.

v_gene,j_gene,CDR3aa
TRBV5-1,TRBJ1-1,CASSQNTGVMNTEAFF
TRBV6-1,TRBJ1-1,CASSEGSMMNTEAFF
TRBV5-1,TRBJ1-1,CASSFAGEGNTEAFF
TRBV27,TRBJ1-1,CASRGQGAHMNTEAFF
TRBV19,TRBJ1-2,CASSIDYYGYTF
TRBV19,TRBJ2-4,CASSPKTSGRASAKNIQYF
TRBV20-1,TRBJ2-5,CSARGSGRASETQYF
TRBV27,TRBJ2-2,CASSLWAGGPGELFF
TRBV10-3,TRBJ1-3,CAISGRDSPNTIYF
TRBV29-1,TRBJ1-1,CSVQTSGGVKVAEAFF
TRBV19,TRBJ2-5,CASRPTGGLETQYF
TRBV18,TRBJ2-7,CASSPREGLYEQYF
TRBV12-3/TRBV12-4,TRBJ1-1,CASSLQGQLGDEAFF
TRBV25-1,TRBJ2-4,CASSATRQGMLKNIQYF
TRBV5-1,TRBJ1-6,CASSLGGTENSPLHF
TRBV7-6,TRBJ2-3,CASSLGSGGPRTDTQYF
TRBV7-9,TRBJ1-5,CASSLEGQPQHF